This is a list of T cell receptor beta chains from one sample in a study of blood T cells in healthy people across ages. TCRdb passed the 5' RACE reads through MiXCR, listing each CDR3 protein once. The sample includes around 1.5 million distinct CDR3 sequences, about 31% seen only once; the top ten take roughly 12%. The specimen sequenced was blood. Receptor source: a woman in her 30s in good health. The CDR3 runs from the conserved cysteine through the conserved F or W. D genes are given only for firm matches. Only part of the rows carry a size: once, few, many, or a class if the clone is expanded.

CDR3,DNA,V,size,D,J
CASSLGLVYEQYF,TGTGCCAGCAGCTTAGGGCTTGTCTACGAGCAGTACTTC,TRBV11-2,many,.,TRBJ2-7
CAISDGRVSYEQYF,TGTGCCATCAGTGACGGCAGGGTCTCCTACGAGCAGTACTTC,TRBV10-3,many,.,TRBJ2-7
CASSTGTGTDTQYF,TGTGCCAGTTCAACCGGGACAGGCACAGATACGCAGTATTTT,TRBV9,.,TRBD1,TRBJ2-3
CSARDRQDTSYEQYF,TGCAGTGCTAGAGATCGACAGGACACCTCCTACGAGCAGTACTTC,TRBV20-1,.,.,TRBJ2-7
CASSDSRGHTGELFF,TGTGCCAGCAGTGACTCCAGGGGTCACACCGGGGAGCTGTTTTTT,TRBV12-3/TRBV12-4,.,.,TRBJ2-2
CASSRAGNTIYF,TGTGCCAGCAGCCGGGCCGGAAACACCATATATTTT,TRBV3-1,.,.,TRBJ1-3
CASSPSTHQGDTQYF,TGTGCCAGCAGCCCGTCGACTCATCAAGGAGATACGCAGTATTTT,TRBV7-7,few,.,TRBJ2-3
CASSSQFRGKDEQFF,TGCGCCAGCAGCTCGCAATTCAGGGGTAAGGATGAGCAGTTCTTC,TRBV5-1,.,.,TRBJ2-1
CASSRGGDMNTEAFF,TGTGCCAGCAGCCGTGGTGGGGACATGAACACTGAAGCTTTCTTT,TRBV5-6,.,.,TRBJ1-1
CASSSGGALQKLFF,TGTGCCAGCAGTTCAGGGGGGGCCCTCCAGAAACTGTTTTTT,TRBV27,.,TRBD1,TRBJ1-4
CATSRGGARFSEAFF,TGTGCCACCAGCAGAGGGGGGGCGCGGTTCTCTGAAGCTTTCTTT,TRBV15,once,.,TRBJ1-1
CASSLGVTGRFF,TGTGCCAGCAGCTTAGGAGTGACAGGTCGGTTCTTC,TRBV11-2,.,.,TRBJ2-1
CASTSRGRVRYADTQYF,TGTGCCAGTACTTCCAGGGGGAGGGTTAGGTATGCAGATACGCAGTATTTT,TRBV6-1,.,.,TRBJ2-3
CASSLTGVQNIQYF,TGTGCCAGCAGCCTGACAGGGGTCCAAAACATTCAGTACTTC,TRBV6-1,few,TRBD1,TRBJ2-4
CASTTDVAAEQFF,TGTGCCAGCACCACGGACGTAGCGGCCGAGCAGTTCTTC,TRBV28,.,.,TRBJ2-1
CASSRRSGYNSPLHF,TGTGCCAGCAGCCGAAGGAGCGGCTATAATTCACCCCTCCACTTT,TRBV13,many,.,TRBJ1-6
CASSVFGRGGGTEAFF,TGTGCCAGCAGCGTATTTGGTAGGGGAGGAGGCACTGAAGCTTTCTTT,TRBV9,.,.,TRBJ1-1
CASSLEGARRYGYTF,TGTGCCAGCAGCTTAGAGGGGGCCAGGAGGTATGGCTACACCTTC,TRBV7-2,few,TRBD1,TRBJ1-2
CASSLGNRGYGYTF,TGTGCCAGCAGCTTGGGGAACAGGGGCTATGGCTACACCTTC,TRBV5-5,.,TRBD1,TRBJ1-2
CASTWTGVSYEQYF,TGTGCCAGCACCTGGACAGGGGTTTCCTACGAGCAGTACTTC,TRBV6-2/TRBV6-3,.,TRBD1,TRBJ2-7
CASSQDVAGGPWETQYF,TGTGCCAGCAGCCAAGATGTAGCGGGGGGGCCTTGGGAGACCCAGTACTTC,TRBV4-2,few,TRBD2,TRBJ2-5
CASSQAVGGLDNEQFF,TGCGCCAGCAGCCAAGCTGTGGGGGGCCTAGACAATGAGCAGTTCTTC,TRBV4-1,many,.,TRBJ2-1
CASSFNQETQYF,TGCGCCAGCAGCTTCAACCAAGAGACCCAGTACTTC,TRBV5-1,many,.,TRBJ2-5
CASSLAPTSRDEQYF,TGTGCCAGCAGCTTAGCGCCGACTAGTCGGGACGAGCAGTACTTC,TRBV7-9,.,.,TRBJ2-7
CASSRRSGRRRNEQYF,TGTGCCAGCAGCCGTCGGTCCGGGAGGAGGAGGAATGAGCAGTACTTC,TRBV5-6,.,TRBD2,TRBJ2-7
CFEGTEAFF,TGTTTTGAAGGCACTGAAGCTTTCTTT,TRBV30,few,.,TRBJ1-1
CAARRDGSNTGELFF,TGTGCCGCCCGCCGGGATGGGTCGAACACCGGGGAGCTGTTTTTT,TRBV6-5,few,.,TRBJ2-2
CAIKNSGYTEAFF,TGTGCCATTAAGAACTCTGGGTACACTGAAGCTTTCTTT,TRBV12-3/TRBV12-4,.,.,TRBJ1-1
CASSQVSGSTGELFF,TGTGCCAGCAGCCAGGTCAGCGGGTCCACCGGGGAGCTGTTTTTT,TRBV4-2,few,.,TRBJ2-2
CSARNRGVNQPQHF,TGCAGTGCTAGGAACAGGGGGGTCAATCAGCCCCAGCATTTT,TRBV20-1,.,TRBD1,TRBJ1-5
CASSRGYGPQQETQYF,TGCGCCAGCAGCCGGGGGTATGGGCCTCAACAAGAGACCCAGTACTTC,TRBV4-1,many,.,TRBJ2-5
CASSPGLSHSYEQYF,TGCGCCAGCAGCCCGGGACTCTCTCACTCCTACGAGCAGTACTTC,TRBV4-1,.,.,TRBJ2-7
CASSQEAGVYTEAFF,TGTGCCAGCAGCCAAGAGGCAGGGGTCTACACTGAAGCTTTCTTT,TRBV4-2,.,.,TRBJ1-1
CASRAPGGGSETQYF,TGTGCCAGCAGAGCCCCCGGGGGGGGATCGGAGACCCAGTACTTC,TRBV2,.,TRBD2,TRBJ2-5
CSARWGGGEQYF,TGCAGTGCTAGATGGGGAGGGGGCGAGCAGTACTTC,TRBV20-1,many,.,TRBJ2-7
CASSASGQMNTEAFF,TGTGCCAGCAGCGCGTCGGGACAGATGAACACTGAAGCTTTCTTT,TRBV7-3,few,TRBD1,TRBJ1-1
CASSVGQGPSPLHF,TGTGCCAGCAGCGTTGGTCAGGGGCCCTCACCCCTCCACTTT,TRBV5-5,.,.,TRBJ1-6
CASSQDGRVGYTF,TGCGCCAGCAGCCAAGACGGCAGGGTGGGCTACACCTTC,TRBV4-1,few,.,TRBJ1-2
CASRTDTALGEQYF,TGTGCCAGCAGGACGGACACGGCGTTGGGGGAGCAGTACTTC,TRBV12-3/TRBV12-4,few,.,TRBJ2-7
CSAGPRANTEAFF,TGCAGTGCTGGCCCCAGGGCGAACACTGAAGCTTTCTTT,TRBV20-1,.,.,TRBJ1-1
CASSSPREGGLASSTDTQYF,TGTGCCAGCAGCTCCCCCAGGGAGGGGGGACTAGCGTCTAGCACAGATACGCAGTATTTT,TRBV11-2,few,TRBD2,TRBJ2-3
CASSLWALGAYEQYF,TGTGCCAGCAGTTTATGGGCCCTGGGGGCGTACGAGCAGTACTTC,TRBV28,.,.,TRBJ2-7
CASSYSGGSSPLHF,TGTGCCAGCAGTTACTCCGGGGGCAGTTCACCCCTCCACTTT,TRBV6-5,few,.,TRBJ1-6
CASSPGTGGRGEAFF,TGTGCCAGCAGCCCCGGGACCGGAGGACGAGGTGAAGCTTTCTTT,TRBV13,.,.,TRBJ1-1
CASSPSRGRSNEQFF,TGTGCCAGCAGCCCTAGCAGGGGACGAAGCAATGAGCAGTTCTTC,TRBV11-2,.,.,TRBJ2-1
CASSPSWGEPGELFF,TGTGCCAGCAGCCCCTCTTGGGGCGAACCCGGGGAGCTGTTTTTT,TRBV4-2,few,.,TRBJ2-2
CSATGMAGGDEQYF,TGCAGTGCCACAGGCATGGCAGGGGGTGACGAGCAGTACTTC,TRBV20-1,many,TRBD1,TRBJ2-7
CASRLSPGGPPLYF,TGTGCCAGCAGATTAAGTCCGGGGGGGCCCCCTCTGTACTTC,TRBV6-5,.,TRBD2,TRBJ2-5
CASSESKEQFF,TGTGCCAGCAGTGAATCAAAGGAGCAGTTCTTC,TRBV2,.,.,TRBJ2-1
CAWSSWGNQPQHF,TGTGCCTGGAGTTCTTGGGGGAATCAGCCCCAGCATTTT,TRBV30,.,.,TRBJ1-5
CASSEPDRGLGNQPQHF,TGTGCCAGCAGTGAACCGGACAGGGGGCTGGGCAATCAGCCCCAGCATTTT,TRBV6-1,.,TRBD1,TRBJ1-5
CASKQGDTDTQYF,TGCGCCAGCAAACAGGGGGACACAGATACGCAGTATTTT,TRBV5-1,.,TRBD1,TRBJ2-3
CASSHPGEEGHEQFF,TGTGCCAGCAGTCACCCTGGGGAGGAGGGCCATGAGCAGTTCTTC,TRBV7-7,.,.,TRBJ2-1
CASSLDRWKVGGYTF,TGTGCTAGCAGCTTAGATCGTTGGAAGGTCGGTGGCTACACCTTC,TRBV11-2,few,.,TRBJ1-2
CASSKRDSWWSDQETQYF,TGTGCCAGCAGCAAGCGGGACAGCTGGTGGTCTGACCAAGAGACCCAGTACTTC,TRBV11-1,.,.,TRBJ2-5
CASSFSDRVADTQYF,TGCGCCAGCAGCTTCTCGGACAGGGTGGCAGATACGCAGTATTTT,TRBV5-1,few,TRBD1,TRBJ2-3
CASSYSKQGGDEQFF,TGTGCCAGCAGTTACTCGAAGCAGGGCGGCGATGAGCAGTTCTTC,TRBV6-6,.,.,TRBJ2-1
CAWSVNSYEQYF,TGTGCCTGGAGTGTAAACAGCTACGAGCAGTACTTC,TRBV30,.,.,TRBJ2-7
CASSPSGFGNEKLFF,TGTGCCAGCAGCCCCTCAGGGTTTGGGAATGAAAAACTGTTTTTT,TRBV7-9,.,.,TRBJ1-4